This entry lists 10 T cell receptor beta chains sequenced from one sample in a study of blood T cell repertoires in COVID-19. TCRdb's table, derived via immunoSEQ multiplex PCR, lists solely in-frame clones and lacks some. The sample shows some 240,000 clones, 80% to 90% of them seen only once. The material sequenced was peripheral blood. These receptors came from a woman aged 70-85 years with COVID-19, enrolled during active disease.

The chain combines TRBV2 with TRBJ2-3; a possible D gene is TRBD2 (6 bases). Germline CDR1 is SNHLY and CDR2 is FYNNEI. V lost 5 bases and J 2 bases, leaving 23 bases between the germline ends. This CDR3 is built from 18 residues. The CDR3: CASSHHQTEGAATDTQYF. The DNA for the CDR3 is TGTGCCAGCAGTCACCACCAGACGGAGGGCGCTGCCACAGATACGCAGTATTTT.

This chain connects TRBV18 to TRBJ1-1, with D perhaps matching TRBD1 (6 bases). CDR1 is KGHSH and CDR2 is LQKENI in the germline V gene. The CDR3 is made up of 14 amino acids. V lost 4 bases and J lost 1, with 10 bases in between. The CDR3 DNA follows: TGTGCCAGCTCACTTCAGGGGAGGAACACTGAAGCTTTCTTT. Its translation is CASSLQGRNTEAFF.

The CDR3 nucleotides are TGTGCCAGTAGTATATCACAGGGGTCATCCAACGTCCTGACTTTC. Encoded protein: CASSISQGSSNVLTF. The chain is built from TRBV19 and TRBJ2-6, with TRBD1 matching over 7 bases. From germline, CDR1 is LNHDA and CDR2 SQIVND (reference sequence). The CDR3 is 15 amino acids. Trimming removed 2 bases from V and 8 bases from J; junction bases left unmatched: 6.

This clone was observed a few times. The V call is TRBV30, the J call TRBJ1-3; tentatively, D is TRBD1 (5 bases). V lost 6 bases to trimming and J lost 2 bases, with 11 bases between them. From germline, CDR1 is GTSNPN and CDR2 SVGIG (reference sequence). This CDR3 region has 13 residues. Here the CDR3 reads CACPRGTGNTIYF. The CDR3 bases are TGTGCCTGCCCCCGGGGGACTGGAAACACCATATATTTT.

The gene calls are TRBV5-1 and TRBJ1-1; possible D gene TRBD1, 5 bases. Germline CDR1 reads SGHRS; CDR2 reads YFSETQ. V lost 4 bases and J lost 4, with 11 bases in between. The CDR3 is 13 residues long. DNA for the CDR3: TGCGCCAGCAGCATAGGACAACTCACTGAAGCTTTCTTT. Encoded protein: CASSIGQLTEAFF.

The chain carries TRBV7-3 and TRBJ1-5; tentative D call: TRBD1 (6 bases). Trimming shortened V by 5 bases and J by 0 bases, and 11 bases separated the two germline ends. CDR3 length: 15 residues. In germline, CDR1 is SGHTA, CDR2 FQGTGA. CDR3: CASSPGHLSNQPQHF. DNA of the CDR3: TGTGCCAGCAGCCCGGGACATCTTAGCAATCAGCCCCAGCATTTT.

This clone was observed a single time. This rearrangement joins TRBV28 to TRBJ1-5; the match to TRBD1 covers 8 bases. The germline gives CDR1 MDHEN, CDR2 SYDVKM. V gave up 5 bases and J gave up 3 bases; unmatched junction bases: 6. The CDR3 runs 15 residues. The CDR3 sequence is CASSPGQGPNQPQHF. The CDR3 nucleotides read TGTGCCAGCAGTCCCGGACAGGGCCCCAATCAGCCCCAGCATTTT. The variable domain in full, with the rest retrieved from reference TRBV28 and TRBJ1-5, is DVKVTQSSRYLVKRTGEKVFLECVQDMDHENMFWYRQDPGLGLRLIYFSYDVKMKEKGDIPEGYSVSREKKERFSLILESASTNQTSMYLCASSPGQGPNQPQHFGDGTRLSIL.

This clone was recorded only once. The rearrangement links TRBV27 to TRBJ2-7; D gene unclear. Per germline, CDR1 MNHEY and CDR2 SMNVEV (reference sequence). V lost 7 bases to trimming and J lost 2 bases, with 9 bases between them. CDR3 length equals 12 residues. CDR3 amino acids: CASTLEPYEQYF. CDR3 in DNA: TGTGCCAGCACCCTAGAACCCTACGAGCAGTACTTC.

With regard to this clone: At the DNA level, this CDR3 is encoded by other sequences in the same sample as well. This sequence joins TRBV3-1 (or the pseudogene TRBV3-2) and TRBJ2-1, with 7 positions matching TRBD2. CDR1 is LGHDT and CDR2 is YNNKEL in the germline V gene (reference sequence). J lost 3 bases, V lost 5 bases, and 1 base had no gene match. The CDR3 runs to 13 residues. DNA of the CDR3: TGTGCCAGCAGCAGGGACTACTACAATGAGCAGTTCTTC. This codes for CASSRDYYNEQFF.

The CDR3 protein is CASSRDRHNSPLHF. Written as DNA, the CDR3 is TGTGCCAGCAGCCGGGACAGACATAATTCACCCCTCCACTTT. This chain links TRBV21-1 with TRBJ1-6; the table names TRBD1, a call not compared with the DNA. TRBV21-1 is reported as a pseudogene. CDR3 length: 14 amino acids.